What follows are 15 T cell receptor beta chains derived from one specimen sequenced in a study of blood T cell repertoires in COVID-19. Assay: immunoSEQ multiplex PCR; the TCRdb copy retains only in-frame clones and omits some. The sample shows about 24,000 clones, roughly 82% of them seen only once. Sequenced input: peripheral blood. The origin of the receptors is a human donor with active COVID-19. The donor label of this sample is uncertain.

This clone has only one observation. The chain is built from TRBV5-1 and TRBJ2-7; TRBD2 aligns across 10 bases. Trimming took 4 bases from V and 3 from J; bases not matched to a gene: 4. Germline CDR1 is SGHRS and CDR2 is YFSETQ. The CDR3 runs to 14 residues. CDR3 DNA: TGCGCCAGCAGCCGGACTAGCGGTGGCTACGAGCAGTACTTC. It translates to CASSRTSGGYEQYF.

V and J are TRBV5-1 and TRBJ2-3; TRBD2 aligns across 12 bases. Germline V gives CDR1 SGHRS, CDR2 YFSETQ. The V gene end was trimmed by 10 bases and the J gene end by 7 bases; junction bases not matched to a gene: 10. The CDR3 is made up of 14 amino acids. In DNA, the CDR3 is TGCGCCGGGAGGCTAGCGGGGGGGTGGTATACGCAGTATTTT. Amino acid sequence: CAGRLAGGWYTQYF.

On this clone: One junction end disagrees with the germline gene, perhaps due to a read error. CDR3 region: CASSQGTGRETQYF. CDR3 nucleotides: TGTGCTAGCAGCCAGGGGACAGGGCGAGAGACCCAGTACTTC. This chain links TRBV7-7 with TRBJ2-5, with 9 nucleotides matching TRBD1. CDR1 is SSHAT and CDR2 is FNYEAQ in the germline V gene (reference sequence). The CDR3 has 14 residues. Drawing the rest from reference TRBV7-7 and TRBJ2-5, the complete variable domain is GAGVSQSPRYKVTKRGQDVTLRCDPISSHATLYWYQQALGQGPEFLTYFNYEAQPDKSGLPSDRFSAERPEGSISTLTIQRTEQRDSAMYRCASSQGTGRETQYFGPGTRLLVL.

The chain uses TRBV15 and TRBJ2-3; D gene uncertain. V lost 1 base and J lost 1, with 6 bases in between. The CDR3 runs to 14 residues. CDR1 and CDR2 (germline): LNHNV, YYDKDF (reference sequence). The CDR3 is CATSRGSGTDTQYF. For the CDR3, the DNA is TGTGCCACCAGCAGAGGTTCAGGCACAGATACGCAGTATTTT.

The chain couples TRBV10-3 to TRBJ2-5, with D possibly TRBD1 on 5 matching bases. V dropped 0 bases and J dropped 11 bases, with 13 bases sitting between them. CDR1 and CDR2 (germline): ENHRY, SYGVKD. CDR3 length equals 13 residues. Written as DNA, the CDR3 is TGTGCCATCAGTGAGTCGGATCGGTCAGGGCAGTACTTC. As protein: CAISESDRSGQYF.

This sequence joins TRBV7-2 and TRBJ2-7; TRBD2 aligns across 9 bases. Trimming removed 5 bases from V and 5 bases from J; junction bases left unmatched: 13. Germline V gene data show CDR1 as SGHTA and CDR2 as FQGNSA. The CDR3 has 16 residues. The CDR3 region is CASSPRLAEVRNEQYF. CDR3 DNA sequence: TGTGCCAGCAGCCCCCGACTAGCGGAGGTCAGGAACGAGCAGTACTTC.

This clone occurred once. The chain has TRBV4-1 and TRBJ1-6; D remains ambiguous. This CDR3 is built from 16 residues. The ends were cut back, 4 bases at V and 3 bases at J, with 13 bases in the middle. CDR1 and CDR2 (germline): MGHRA, YSYEKL. This chain's CDR3 is CASSPPIPGYNSPLHF. The DNA for the CDR3 is TGCGCCAGCAGCCCACCAATACCCGGCTATAATTCACCCCTCCACTTT.

This chain uses TRBV6-5 with TRBJ1-2; possible D gene TRBD1, 5 bases. Germline assignment: CDR1 MNHEY and CDR2 SVGAGI. Trimming pared 2 bases from V and 3 bases from J, leaving 7 bases between. CDR3 length: 13 amino acids. This CDR3 reads CASSYGGDYGYTF. The CDR3, as DNA: TGTGCCAGCAGTTACGGGGGGGACTATGGCTACACCTTC.

J is TRBJ2-5 and V is TRBV10-3; D unresolved. The V end was cut by 6 bases, the J end by 0 bases, with 5 bases between. This CDR3 spans 12 amino acids. Germline CDR1 ENHRY, CDR2 SYGVKD. In DNA form, the CDR3 reads TGTGCCATCAGCAGTAACCAAGAGACCCAGTACTTC. It translates to CAISSNQETQYF.

This chain uses TRBV5-4 with TRBJ2-5; D perhaps matches TRBD1 (6 bases). The CDR3 sequence is 15 residues long. V was pared by 5 bases and J by 5 bases, with 19 bases between. Looked up from germline, CDR1 is SGHNT and CDR2 is YYREEE (reference sequence). DNA of the CDR3: TGTGCCAGCAGGGCCGTTCCCCACCAGGGGGAGACCCAGTACTTC. This gives the protein CASRAVPHQGETQYF.

In its sample, this clone was seen once. This chain connects TRBV29-1 to TRBJ2-3; D remains ambiguous. Germline V gene data show CDR1 as SQVTM and CDR2 as ANQGSEA. This CDR3 has 12 residues. V lost 3 bases, J lost 0 bases, and 4 bases lay in between. CDR3 DNA sequence: TGCAGCGTTGATTCTAGCACAGATACGCAGTATTTT. Protein: CSVDSSTDTQYF.

This clone is medium-sized in the sample. Within the sample, other DNA sequences also encode this same CDR3. The rearrangement links TRBV19 to TRBJ1-5; D unresolved. This CDR3 has 13 amino acids. Germline lookup yields CDR1 LNHDA and CDR2 SQIVND (reference sequence). Between the trimmed V and J ends, which lost 3 bases and 2 bases, there was a span of 5 bases. CDR3 residues: CASSIIGNQPQHF. CDR3 coding DNA: TGTGCCAGTAGTATTATCGGCAATCAGCCCCAGCATTTT.

The chain combines TRBV6-5 with TRBJ2-4, with unresolved D. This CDR3 has 14 residues. Germline V CDR1 and CDR2: MNHEY, SVGAGI. Between the trimmed V and J ends, which lost 6 bases and 0 bases, there was a span of 9 bases. The DNA for the CDR3 is TGTGCCAGCAGCACAAAGTTAGCCAAAAACATTCAGTACTTC. This sequence encodes CASSTKLAKNIQYF.

The chain links TRBV5-5 to TRBJ2-7; TRBD1 matches at 11 bases. Trimming removed 4 bases from V and 7 bases from J; junction bases left unmatched: 7. The CDR3 totals 14 residues. Germline values: CDR1 SGHKS, CDR2 YYEKEE (reference sequence). DNA for the CDR3: TGTGCCAGCAGCCGAGGACAGGGGGCGCGAGAGCAGTACTTC. Protein: CASSRGQGAREQYF.

This clone turned up a few times. The CDR3 DNA reads as TGTGCCATCAGTGAGGAAACAGGGAACACTGAAGCTTTCTTT. It yields the protein CAISEETGNTEAFF. V gene TRBV10-3 combines with J gene TRBJ1-1; maybe TRBD1 (5 bases). Trimming pared 2 bases from V and 1 base from J, leaving 8 bases between. CDR3 length: 14 residues. Per the germline V gene, CDR1 is ENHRY and CDR2 is SYGVKD.